The sequence of this T cell receptor beta chain was determined in a study of blood T cell repertoires in COVID-19. Study-level information: The United States, Italy and Spain provided the acute and convalescent COVID-19 samples. Nucleic acid was either cDNA or gDNA, and it came from T cells, B-cell-depleted T cells, or PBMCs.

Original processing methods: For nucleated cells, counts were estimated from reference gene primer amplification. The protocol was immunoSEQ multiplex PCR, while the TCRdb copy is restricted to in-frame clones and leaves out a portion. V and J calls and clone size are as listed in that table; D and trimming were resolved from the DNA. The data hold approximately 23,000 clones, with roughly 88% observed a single time. This CDR3 region has 13 residues. Germline V CDR1 and CDR2: MNHEY, SVGAGI. V shed 2 bases and J shed 4 bases, with 5 bases lying between them. The V and J genes are TRBV6-5 and TRBJ1-4, with TRBD1 as a possible D gene (5 bases). Sequencing was performed on peripheral blood. The sequence was obtained from a man aged 65 to 79 with acute or convalescent COVID-19. The CDR3 loop reads CASSYRGNEKLFF. Written as DNA, the CDR3 is TGTGCCAGCAGTTACAGGGGTAATGAAAAACTGTTTTTT.